This T cell receptor (beta chain) was captured by sequencing in a study of T cell repertoires in ileal Crohn's disease. Study summary: Thiopurines (under 12) or anti-TNF agents (roughly 18) were given postoperatively to about half. Study-wide findings and caveats: Active smokers at surgery had more clonal expansions than non-smokers.

Assay: immunoSEQ multiplex PCR; the TCRdb copy retains only in-frame clones and omits some. The table records about 5,600 clones, 70% to 90% of them present only once. Details on this clone: Its antigen remains unidentified.

The CDR3 totals 16 residues. Germline V CDR1 and CDR2: MNHNY, SVGAGI (reference sequence). Trimming took off 5 bases at V and 8 bases at J, with 22 bases between the two ends. The source is an adult with Crohn's disease. The rearrangement joins TRBV6-6 to TRBJ2-1; perhaps TRBD2 as D (7 bases). Sequencing was carried out using ileal tissue. CDR3 protein: CASSGSRGAGGDEQFF. The DNA of the CDR3 is TGTGCCAGCAGTGGTTCTCGGGGGGCCGGAGGTGATGAGCAGTTCTTC.